This T cell receptor beta chain appears in the sequencing data of a study of identical twins. Study-level points and caveats: Memory repertoires showed no such pattern, whereas abundant cord blood beta clonotypes carried fewer insertions. Models predicted less out-of-frame TCR alpha sharing in monozygotic twins than was found.

As for this clonotype: Its antigen remains unidentified.

TCRdb fed the 5' RACE reads into MiXCR, producing one record per CDR3 protein. Of hundreds of thousands of distinct CDR3 sequences listed, roughly 6% are singletons. The germline V and J ends were trimmed by 7 bases and 8 bases, with 11 bases remaining between them. The V gene's germline CDR1 is SNHLY and CDR2 FYNNEI. There are 11 residues in the CDR3. This TCR was sampled from a man between 18 and 35 years old in good health. The specimen sequenced was naive T cells sorted from blood. The chain recombines TRBV2 with TRBJ1-2; D is unresolved. The CDR3 sequence is CASTETGGYTF. CDR3 coding DNA: TGTGCCAGCACTGAGACGGGAGGCTACACCTTC.